This T cell receptor beta chain was sequenced during a study of blood T cell repertoires in COVID-19. Whole-study context: From the United States, Italy and Spain came samples of acute and convalescent COVID-19. T cells, B-cell-depleted T cells, or PBMCs supplied cDNA or gDNA.

This clone was detected many times. Original processing methods: For nucleated cells, counts were estimated from reference gene primer amplification. The assay was immunoSEQ multiplex PCR, and TCRdb's table has in-frame clones only and misses some. The D gene and trimming were derived from the DNA, and the V and J assignments and clone size from that table. The repertoire holds 80,000 or so clones, with about nine tenths as singletons. V was cut by 1 base and J by 1 base, with 10 bases left in between. CDR3 size: 15 residues. CDR1 is SEHNR, CDR2 FQNEAQ, per germline (reference sequence). The sequence was collected from a man aged 50-59 years with acute or convalescent COVID-19. The V gene is TRBV7-9, the J gene TRBJ2-5; D gene uncertain. The sample comprised peripheral blood. The CDR3, as DNA: TGTGCCAGCAGCTTAGGTGGCGGTCGCCAAGAGACCCAGTACTTC. Translated: CASSLGGGRQETQYF.